The sequence of this T cell receptor (beta chain) was determined in a study of beta chain features in type 1 diabetes. What was sequenced were expressed TCRB transcripts, since all of the isolated RNA had been reverse transcribed. Measured with immunoSEQ multiplex PCR; TCRdb has only the in-frame clones, and not every one. In the table there are approximately 340,000 clones, more than 12% of which are singletons. Only a few counts were recorded for this clone. CDR1 is SGDLS, CDR2 YYNGEE, per germline. This CDR3 contains 13 residues. The V gene lost 0 bases and the J gene lost 4 bases, with 5 bases spanning the gap.

This sequence was found in a woman younger than 30 in good health. The chain uses TRBV9 and TRBJ2-1; D remains unclear. The specimen was naive CD4+ T cells from blood. The CDR3 here is CASSVDPYNEQFF. CDR3 sequence (DNA): TGTGCCAGCAGCGTAGATCCGTACAATGAGCAGTTCTTC.